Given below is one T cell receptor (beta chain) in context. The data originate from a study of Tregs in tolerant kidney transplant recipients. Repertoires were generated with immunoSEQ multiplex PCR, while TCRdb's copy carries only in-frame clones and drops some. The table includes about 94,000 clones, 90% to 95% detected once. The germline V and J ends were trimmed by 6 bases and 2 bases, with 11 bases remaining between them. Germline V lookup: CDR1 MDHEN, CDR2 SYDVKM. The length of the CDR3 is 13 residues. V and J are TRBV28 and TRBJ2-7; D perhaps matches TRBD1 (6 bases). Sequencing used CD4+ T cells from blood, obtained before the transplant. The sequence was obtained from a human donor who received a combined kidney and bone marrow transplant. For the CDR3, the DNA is TGTGCCAGCAGCCCCGGACAGCCCTACGAGCAGTACTTC. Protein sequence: CASSPGQPYEQYF.